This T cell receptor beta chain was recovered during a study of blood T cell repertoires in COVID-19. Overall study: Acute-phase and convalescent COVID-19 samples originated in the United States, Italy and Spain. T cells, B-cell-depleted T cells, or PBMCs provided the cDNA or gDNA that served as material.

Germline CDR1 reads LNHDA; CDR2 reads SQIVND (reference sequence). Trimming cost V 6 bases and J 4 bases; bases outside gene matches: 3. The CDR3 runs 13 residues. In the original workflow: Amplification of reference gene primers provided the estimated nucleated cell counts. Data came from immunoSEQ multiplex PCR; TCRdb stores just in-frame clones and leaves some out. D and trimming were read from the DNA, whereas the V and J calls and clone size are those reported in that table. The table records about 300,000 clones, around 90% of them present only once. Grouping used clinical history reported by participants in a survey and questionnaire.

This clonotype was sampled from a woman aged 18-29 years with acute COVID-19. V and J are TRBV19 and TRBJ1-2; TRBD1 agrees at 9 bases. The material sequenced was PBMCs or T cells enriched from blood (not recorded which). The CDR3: CASSQGQGYGYTF. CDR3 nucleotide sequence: TGTGCCAGTAGCCAGGGACAGGGCTATGGCTACACCTTC.